These 6 T cell receptor beta chains were all obtained from the same sample, sequenced in a study of cytomegalovirus exposure and HLA in healthy donors (dated 2017 in TCRdb). Receptor amplification or capture employed the immunoSEQ multiplex PCR assay. A mixture of 60 forward primers for TCR Vbeta segments and 13 reverse primers for TCR Jbeta segments was used in the multiplex PCR. TCRdb holds this immuneACCESS table with in-frame rearrangements only. Some clones are missing; in checked studies, unresolved V genes explain under half, and the rest has no known cause. Present in this sample are 130,000 or so clones, roughly three fifths of which were seen just once. The top ten hold around 1.8% of the sample. Sequenced material: PBMCs. The receptors were sampled from a male donor in good health and CMV-seronegative.

The chain combines TRBV2 with TRBJ2-1, with D tentatively TRBD1 (6 bases). The V end lost 2 bases, the J end lost 13 bases, and 9 bases lay between the germline ends. Germline lookup yields CDR1 SNHLY and CDR2 FYNNEI. The CDR3 is made up of 11 amino acids. CDR3 DNA sequence: TGTGCCAGCAGTGAAAGGGACAATCAGTTCTTC. Protein: CASSERDNQFF.

The chain employs TRBV15 and TRBJ2-3, with 15 bases fitting TRBD2. The CDR3 runs 16 residues. Per germline, CDR1 LNHNV and CDR2 YYDKDF (reference sequence). Germline trimming cut 3 bases from V and 4 bases from J; bases unmatched to any gene: 2. CDR3: CATSRRTSGGADTQYF. The CDR3 nucleotides read TGTGCCACCAGCAGGCGGACTAGCGGGGGGGCAGATACGCAGTATTTT.

The chain is built from TRBV6-1 and TRBJ1-4, with 8 positions matching TRBD1. This CDR3 region has 14 residues. Trimming at V came to 4 bases and at J to 4 bases, leaving 2 bases not matched to a gene. CDR1 and CDR2 (germline): MNHNS, SASEGT. CDR3 amino acids: CASSGTGNNEKLFF. Here the CDR3 DNA reads TGTGCCAGCAGTGGGACAGGGAATAATGAAAAACTGTTTTTT.

This clone was counted once. One end of the junction does not line up with germline, which may come from a read error. The chain uses TRBV29-1 and TRBJ2-5, with 11 nucleotides matching TRBD1. CDR1 is SQVTM, CDR2 ANQGSEA, per germline. The CDR3 extends over 15 amino acids. For the CDR3, the DNA is TGCAGCGTTGAAGATCCCGTCCTTGGGACAGGGGGAAAGAACTTC. Translating gives CSVEDPVLGTGGKNF.

The V and J genes are TRBV6-1 and TRBJ2-7; D might be TRBD2 (6 bases). In germline, CDR1 is MNHNS, CDR2 SASEGT. The CDR3 has 17 residues. The germline V and J ends were trimmed by 4 bases and 0 bases, with 19 bases remaining between them. The CDR3 nucleotides are TGTGCCAGCAGTGGGACTTCGGGGAGGCTAGGCTCCTACGAGCAGTACTTC. Protein: CASSGTSGRLGSYEQYF.

The chain uses TRBV19 and TRBJ2-1, with TRBD2 matching over 7 bases. V lost 7 bases and J lost 0; bases outside the gene matches: 9. The CDR3 length is 16 residues. Per germline, CDR1 LNHDA and CDR2 SQIVND (reference sequence). The CDR3: CASKKRGSHSYNEQFF. The CDR3 bases are TGTGCCAGTAAAAAGCGGGGTTCCCACTCCTACAATGAGCAGTTCTTC.